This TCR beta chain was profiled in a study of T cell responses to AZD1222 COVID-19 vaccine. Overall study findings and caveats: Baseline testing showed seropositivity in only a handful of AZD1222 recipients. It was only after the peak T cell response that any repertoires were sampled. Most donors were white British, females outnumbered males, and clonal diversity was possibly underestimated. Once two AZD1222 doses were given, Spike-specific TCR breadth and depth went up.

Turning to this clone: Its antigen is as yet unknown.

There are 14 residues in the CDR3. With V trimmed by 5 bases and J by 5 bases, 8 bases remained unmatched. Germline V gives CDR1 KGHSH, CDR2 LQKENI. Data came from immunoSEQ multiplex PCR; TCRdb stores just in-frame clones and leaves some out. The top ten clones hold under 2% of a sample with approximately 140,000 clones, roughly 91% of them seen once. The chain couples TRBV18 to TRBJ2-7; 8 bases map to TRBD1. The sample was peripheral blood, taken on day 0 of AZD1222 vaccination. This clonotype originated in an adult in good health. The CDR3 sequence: CASSSGQDRNEQYF. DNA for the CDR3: TGTGCCAGCTCATCGGGACAGGATCGTAACGAGCAGTACTTC.